Shown below are 6 T cell receptor beta chains from a single sample sequenced in a study of T cell responses to AZD1222 COVID-19 vaccine. Generated by immunoSEQ multiplex PCR, the TCRdb table keeps only in-frame clones and is missing some. This table has 100,000 to 150,000 clones, around 84% appearing once. Sequencing used peripheral blood, obtained on day 0 of AZD1222 vaccination. These receptors originate from an adult in good health.

This sequence joins TRBV5-1 and TRBJ2-6; D call uncertain. This CDR3 has 15 amino acids. Germline CDR1 and CDR2: SGHRS and YFSETQ. With 1 base removed from V and 1 base from J, the gap between germline ends came to 6 bases. CDR3 nucleotides: TGCGCCAGCAGCTTGTTGACTTCTGGGGCCAACGTCCTGACTTTC. Amino acids: CASSLLTSGANVLTF.

This chain links TRBV4-1 with TRBJ2-5; a possible D gene is TRBD1 (5 bases). With 3 bases removed from V and 2 bases from J, the gap between germline ends came to 10 bases. Germline CDR1 reads MGHRA; CDR2 reads YSYEKL. The CDR3 spans 14 residues. CDR3 protein: CASSQDTFQETQYF. The CDR3 DNA reads as TGCGCCAGCAGCCAGGACACCTTTCAAGAGACCCAGTACTTC.

The chain combines TRBV7-8 with TRBJ2-7, with a possible D match to TRBD2 (6 bases). Trimming cost V 0 bases and J 0 bases, with 12 bases left between them. This CDR3 contains 16 residues. Germline CDR1 and CDR2: SGHVS and FQNEAQ. CDR3 sequence: CASSLARGEYSYEQYF. CDR3 DNA sequence: TGTGCCAGCAGCTTAGCGCGCGGGGAATACTCCTACGAGCAGTACTTC. The full variable domain, completed using reference TRBV7-8 and TRBJ2-7, is GAGVSQSPRYKVAKRGQDVALRCDPISGHVSLFWYQQALGQGPEFLTYFQNEAQLDKSGLPSDRFFAERPEGSVSTLKIQRTQQEDSAVYLCASSLARGEYSYEQYFGPGTRLTVT.

The gene calls are TRBV5-6 and TRBJ1-1, with no clear D. The V gene lost 1 base and the J gene lost 2 bases, with 9 bases spanning the gap. The CDR3 spans 14 residues. Germline CDR1 is SGHDT and CDR2 is YYEEEE. CDR3 loop: CASSLSQLNTEAFF. The CDR3 nucleotides read TGTGCCAGCAGCTTGAGCCAGCTAAACACTGAAGCTTTCTTT.

J is TRBJ1-3 and V is TRBV10-3; D is possibly TRBD1 (6 bases). The CDR3 runs to 14 residues. From germline, CDR1 is ENHRY and CDR2 SYGVKD. Trimming took 8 bases from V and 3 from J, leaving 14 bases between them. The CDR3 DNA reads TGTGCCATCGCAGATACAGGGAATGGAAACACCATATATTTT. Translating it yields CAIADTGNGNTIYF.

The CDR3 DNA is TGTGCCTGCGGACAGGTTGGAGACAATGAGCAGTTCTTC. This gives the protein CACGQVGDNEQFF. This chain connects TRBV2 to TRBJ2-1, with 7 bases fitting TRBD1. V gave up 11 bases and J gave up 5 bases; unmatched junction bases: 9. From germline, CDR1 is SNHLY and CDR2 FYNNEI. The CDR3 totals 13 residues.